This T cell receptor beta chain stems from a study of regulatory T cells in long-lasting Graves disease. There are many counts of this clonotype. Arm-PCR of CDR3 regions and iRepertoire HTBI primers were the basis on which TCR beta libraries were built. MiXCR, run by TCRdb on the multiplex PCR reads, gives a single entry per CDR3 protein. Among 550,000 to 650,000 distinct CDR3 sequences listed, around 15% were seen once. This CDR3 comprises 15 residues. In germline, CDR1 is SGHTA, CDR2 FQGTGA. V was shortened by 2 bases and J by 7 bases, with 15 bases between the two germline ends. Documented time point: newly diagnosed GD, antithyroid drugs for less than 3 months. Extracted RNA from PBMCs served as the source of the TCR library. Separately, the same data were catalogued under a study of T cells in Graves' hyperthyroidism and ophthalmopathy.

The V and J genes are TRBV7-3 and TRBJ2-1, with a possible D match to TRBD2 (5 bases). This specimen was peripheral blood mononuclear cells (PBMCs), taken at new diagnosis, from a patient treated with antithyroid drugs. The sequence derives from a man in his late teens or twenties with Graves disease. CDR3 in DNA: TGTGCCAGCAGCTTAGGTCTAGCTCAGAGGAATGAGCAGTTCTTC. Residues: CASSLGLAQRNEQFF.